The next 19 T cell receptor beta chains were all read from a single sample in a study of shared clonotypes between healthy human individuals. This table comes from immunoSEQ multiplex PCR, and its TCRdb copy is limited to in-frame clones, with some not included. The sample comprises some 2,000,000 clones, approximately 95% of which are singletons, and 0.13% rests with the top ten. The specimen sequenced was naive CD4+ T cells sorted from blood. Subset noted: CD45RA+ positively selected. The receptors here all came from a man between 18 and 29 years old in good health.

The V gene is TRBV11-2, the J gene TRBJ2-7; D unresolved. The CDR3 spans 13 residues. CDR1 is SGHAT and CDR2 is FQNNGV in the germline V gene. V was clipped by 0 bases and J by 3 bases, with 6 bases between them. The CDR3 DNA is TGTGCCAGCAGCTTAGAGAATGGCTACGAGCAGTACTTC. As protein: CASSLENGYEQYF.

This chain links TRBV27 with TRBJ1-5, with D maybe TRBD1 (5 bases). Germline CDR1 reads MNHEY; CDR2 reads SMNVEV (reference sequence). V lost 2 bases to trimming and J lost 0 bases, with 11 bases between them. The CDR3 consists of 16 residues. The CDR3 region has the DNA TGTGCCAGCAGTTTAAGGGGTGGGTTTAGCAATCAGCCCCAGCATTTT. Translation: CASSLRGGFSNQPQHF.

This sequence joins TRBV15 and TRBJ1-2; TRBD1 is a possible D gene (5 bases). V lost 2 bases to trimming and J lost 8 bases, with 27 bases between them. This CDR3 has 18 amino acids. Germline assignment: CDR1 LNHNV and CDR2 YYDKDF (reference sequence). The CDR3, as DNA: TGTGCCACCAGCAGATGGGACCTCGGGACGGATCGATACCTGGGCTACACCTTC. This encodes CATSRWDLGTDRYLGYTF.

The rearrangement uses TRBV7-2 and TRBJ1-2, with unresolved D. CDR3 length: 16 amino acids. Germline loops: CDR1 SGHTA, CDR2 FQGNSA. V dropped 5 bases and J dropped 5 bases, with 21 bases sitting between them. Here the CDR3 DNA reads TGTGCCAGCAGCGCACCCCTAGTGGCGGGGATTTATGGCTACACCTTC. It yields the protein CASSAPLVAGIYGYTF.

The V and J genes are TRBV9 and TRBJ2-7; D gene uncertain. V lost 0 bases and J lost 0, with 10 bases in between. The CDR3 is 15 residues long. Germline CDR1 SGDLS, CDR2 YYNGEE. The CDR3 is CASSVAPLSSYEQYF. In nucleotides, the CDR3 is TGTGCCAGCAGCGTAGCCCCTCTTAGCTCCTACGAGCAGTACTTC.

The chain carries TRBV30 and TRBJ2-7, with D perhaps matching TRBD1 or TRBD2 (5 bases each). This CDR3 spans 14 amino acids. The V and J ends lost 2 bases and 3 bases respectively, with 14 bases between them. Germline V gene sequence: CDR1 GTSNPN, CDR2 SVGIG (reference sequence). The CDR3 DNA is TGTGCCTGGAGTCCCGGGACCCCACGCTACGAGCAGTACTTC. Encoded protein: CAWSPGTPRYEQYF.

The J gene is TRBJ1-2, the V gene TRBV7-9; D is unclear. Trimming cost V 1 base and J 4 bases, with 10 bases left between them. The CDR3 consists of 14 residues. Germline assignment: CDR1 SEHNR and CDR2 FQNEAQ (reference sequence). The CDR3 protein is CASSLGRVGYGYTF. The CDR3 nucleotides read TGTGCCAGCAGCTTAGGAAGGGTCGGCTATGGCTACACCTTC.

This clone was observed a handful of times. The chain is built from TRBV19 and TRBJ1-1, with 8 bases aligning to TRBD1. This CDR3 is built from 14 residues. Germline V gene lookup returns CDR1 LNHDA and CDR2 SQIVND (reference sequence). With V trimmed by 0 bases and J by 4 bases, 1 base remained unmatched. The CDR3 coding sequence is TGTGCCAGTAGTATAGAGCAGGGGGCCACTGAAGCTTTCTTT. It codes for CASSIEQGATEAFF.

There are a few counts of this clone. This chain links TRBV27 with TRBJ2-7; D possibly corresponds to TRBD2 (5 bases). CDR1 is MNHEY and CDR2 is SMNVEV in the germline V gene (reference sequence). The V and J ends lost 4 bases and 4 bases respectively, with 20 bases between them. This CDR3 contains 16 residues. CDR3 loop: CASSSLGEGARYEQYF. CDR3 DNA: TGTGCCAGCAGTTCTCTGGGAGAGGGCGCCCGTTACGAGCAGTACTTC.

The chain employs TRBV5-4 and TRBJ2-5, with D tentatively TRBD1 (5 bases). The V gene lost 1 base and the J gene lost 5 bases, with 15 bases spanning the gap. Germline V gene lookup returns CDR1 SGHNT and CDR2 YYREEE (reference sequence). The CDR3 runs to 15 residues. The chain's CDR3 is CASSLRQGQAETQYF. As DNA, the CDR3 is TGTGCCAGCAGCTTGAGGCAGGGCCAAGCGGAGACCCAGTACTTC.

The gene calls are TRBV6-6 and TRBJ1-1, with TRBD1 matching 7 bases. V dropped 4 bases and J dropped 8; count of bases not matched to a gene: 7. There are 13 residues in the CDR3. Germline V gene data show CDR1 as MNHNY and CDR2 as SVGAGI (reference sequence). CDR3 sequence (DNA): TGTGCCAGCAGTTCCATAGGACAGGCCGAAGCTTTCTTT. Translating gives CASSSIGQAEAFF.

This chain connects TRBV5-1 to TRBJ1-1; a possible D gene is TRBD1 (5 bases). V was trimmed by 6 bases and J by 2 bases, leaving 14 bases between them. Germline V lookup: CDR1 SGHRS, CDR2 YFSETQ. The CDR3 runs to 14 residues. The CDR3 region has the DNA TGCGCCAGCAAGTACTTTGGGGGAAACACTGAAGCTTTCTTT. Its protein is CASKYFGGNTEAFF.

The chain links TRBV7-6 to TRBJ2-7; weak D call: TRBD1 (5 bases). CDR3 length: 14 residues. Germline CDR1 and CDR2: SGHVS and FNYEAQ. The V and J ends lost 0 bases and 5 bases respectively, with 11 bases between them. This CDR3 is CASSLAGTRDEQYF. Here the CDR3 DNA reads TGTGCCAGCAGCTTAGCGGGTACCAGGGACGAGCAGTACTTC.

The V gene is TRBV15, the J gene TRBJ2-5; maybe TRBD2 (5 bases). The V gene's germline CDR1 is LNHNV and CDR2 YYDKDF (reference sequence). Deletions cut 7 bases from V and 2 bases from J, with 14 bases between. This CDR3 has 14 amino acids. The CDR3 is CATTTRTSQETQYF. CDR3 bases: TGTGCCACCACCACTAGAACATCTCAAGAGACCCAGTACTTC.

The chain recombines TRBV5-1 with TRBJ1-5; TRBD1 matches 9 bases. The trim removed 0 bases at V and 7 bases at J, leaving 8 bases unmatched. There are 16 residues in the CDR3. The V gene's germline CDR1 is SGHRS and CDR2 YFSETQ. CDR3 nucleotide sequence: TGCGCCAGCAGCTTGGAGGGACAGGGAGTGCGGCAGCCCCAGCATTTT. This translates into CASSLEGQGVRQPQHF.

The chain joins TRBV10-3 to TRBJ2-7; 11 bases align to TRBD1. The CDR3 runs 15 residues. V shed 6 bases and J 7 bases; nucleotides not matched to a gene: 11. The germline V gene has CDR1 ENHRY and CDR2 SYGVKD. CDR3 sequence reads: CAIRSPGTGGNEQYF. DNA of the CDR3: TGTGCCATCAGATCCCCCGGGACAGGGGGGAATGAGCAGTACTTC.

This clone has just a few counts. This chain uses TRBV7-9 with TRBJ1-6; D ambiguous. Germline CDR1 reads SEHNR; CDR2 reads FQNEAQ (reference sequence). V lost 4 bases and J lost 10, with 14 bases in between. This CDR3 has 14 amino acids. The chain's CDR3 is CASSSLSQESPLHF. DNA of the CDR3: TGTGCCAGCAGCTCTTTATCCCAGGAATCACCCCTCCACTTT.

CDR3 DNA sequence: TGCGCCAGCAGCTCTAGCGGGAGGGCGGGCACAGATACGCAGTATTTT. It codes for CASSSSGRAGTDTQYF. The V and J genes are TRBV4-3 and TRBJ2-3; 12 bases map to TRBD2. Germline loops: CDR1 LGHNA, CDR2 YSLEER. J lost 1 base, V lost 5 bases, and 4 bases had no gene match. CDR3 length equals 16 residues.

V is TRBV10-3 and J is TRBJ1-3; D is uncertain. CDR3 length: 13 amino acids. Germline CDR1 ENHRY, CDR2 SYGVKD. Trimming cost V 9 bases and J 4 bases, with 13 bases left between them. CDR3 bases: TGTGCCATGAGGAGGGAGGCCGGAAACACCATATATTTT. It is translated as CAMRREAGNTIYF.